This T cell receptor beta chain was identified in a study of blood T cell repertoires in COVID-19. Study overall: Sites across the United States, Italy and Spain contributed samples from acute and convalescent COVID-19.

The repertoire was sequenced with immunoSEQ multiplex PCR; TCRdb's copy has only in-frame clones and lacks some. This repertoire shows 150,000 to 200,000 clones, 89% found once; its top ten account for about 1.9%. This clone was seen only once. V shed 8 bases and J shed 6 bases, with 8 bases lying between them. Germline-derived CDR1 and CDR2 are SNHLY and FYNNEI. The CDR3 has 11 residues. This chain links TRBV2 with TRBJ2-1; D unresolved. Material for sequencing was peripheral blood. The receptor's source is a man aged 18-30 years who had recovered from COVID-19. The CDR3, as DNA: TGTGCCAGCGTAATTGTCAATGAGCAGTTCTTC. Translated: CASVIVNEQFF.